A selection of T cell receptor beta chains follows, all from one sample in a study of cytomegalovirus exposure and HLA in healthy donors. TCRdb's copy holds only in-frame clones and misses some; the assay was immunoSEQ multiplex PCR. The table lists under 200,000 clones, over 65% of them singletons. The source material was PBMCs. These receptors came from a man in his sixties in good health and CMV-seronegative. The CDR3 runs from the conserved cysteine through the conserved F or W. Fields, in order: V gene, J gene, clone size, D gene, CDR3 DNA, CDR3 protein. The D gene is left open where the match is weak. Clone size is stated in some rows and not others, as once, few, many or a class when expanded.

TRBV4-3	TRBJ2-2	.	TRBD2	TGCGCCAGCAGCCAACCAATGACTAGCGGGACCGGGGAGCTGTTTTTT	CASSQPMTSGTGELFF
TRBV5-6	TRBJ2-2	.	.	TGTGCCAGCAGCTTGGGTCTTAACACCGGGGAGCTGTTTTTT	CASSLGLNTGELFF
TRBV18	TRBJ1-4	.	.	TGTGCCAGCTCACCGACGGTGGTTGAGGATGAAAAACTGTTTTTT	CASSPTVVEDEKLFF
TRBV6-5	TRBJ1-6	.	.	TGTGCCAGCAGACCCGCCGGGACAAAGAATTCACCCCTCCACTTT	CASRPAGTKNSPLHF
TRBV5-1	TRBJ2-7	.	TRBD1	TGCGCCAGCAGCTTGGGGACAGGCTACGAGCAGTACTTC	CASSLGTGYEQYF
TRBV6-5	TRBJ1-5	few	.	TGTGCCAGCAGGAGAGATAGCAATCAGCCCCAGCATTTT	CASRRDSNQPQHF
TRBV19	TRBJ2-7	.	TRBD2	TGTGCCAGTAGTCAGACTAGCGGTAACTACGAGCAGTACTTC	CASSQTSGNYEQYF
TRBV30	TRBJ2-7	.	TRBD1	TGTGCCTGTGGCCCAGGGACAGGGGTCGCCTACGAGCAGTACTTC	CACGPGTGVAYEQYF
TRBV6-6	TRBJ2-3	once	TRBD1	TGTGCCAGCAGTTACGGGGACAGGGGATTCGATACGCAGTATTTT	CASSYGDRGFDTQYF
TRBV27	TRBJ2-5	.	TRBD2	TGTGCCAGCAGTTCAACACTAGCGGGGGGTCGGGAGACCCAGTACTTC	CASSSTLAGGRETQYF
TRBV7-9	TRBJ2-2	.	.	TGTGCCAGCAGCTTTACTAGGGACACCGGGGAGCTGTTTTTT	CASSFTRDTGELFF
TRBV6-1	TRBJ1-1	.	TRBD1	TGTGCCAGCAGCCTGACAGGGGGCACTGAAGCTTTCTTT	CASSLTGGTEAFF
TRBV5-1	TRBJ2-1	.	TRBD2	TGCGCCAGCAGCTTGGCCGGGACTAGCTACGAGCAGTTCTTC	CASSLAGTSYEQFF
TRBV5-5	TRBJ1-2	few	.	TGTGCCAGCAGCTTGTCTGAACAGGGAATTAACTATGGCTACACCTTC	CASSLSEQGINYGYTF
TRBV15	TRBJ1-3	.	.	TGTGCCACCAGCAGAGACGGGACATCTGGAAACACCATATATTTT	CATSRDGTSGNTIYF
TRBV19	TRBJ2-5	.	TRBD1	TGTGCCAGTAGTATCCCCGGACAGGGACAAGAGACCCAGTACTTC	CASSIPGQGQETQYF
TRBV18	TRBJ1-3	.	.	TGTGCCAGCTCACCACCGTCCAGGGCTGGAAACACCATATATTTT	CASSPPSRAGNTIYF
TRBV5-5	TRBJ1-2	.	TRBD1	TGTGCCAGCACAACAAAACCCACAGGGGAATCTGGCTACACCTTC	CASTTKPTGESGYTF
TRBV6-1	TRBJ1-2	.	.	TGTGCCAGCAGAATTAGACAGGACACTTATGGCTACACCTTC	CASRIRQDTYGYTF
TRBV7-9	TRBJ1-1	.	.	TGTGCCAGCAGCTTAAGGGGCGCTGGCACTGAAGCTTTCTTT	CASSLRGAGTEAFF
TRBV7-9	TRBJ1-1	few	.	TGTGCCAGCAGCTGGGAGGGATTGAACACTGAAGCTTTCTTT	CASSWEGLNTEAFF
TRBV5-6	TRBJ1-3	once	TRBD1	TGTGCCAGCAGCTCCGAGACAGGGATCTCTGGAAACACCATATATTTT	CASSSETGISGNTIYF
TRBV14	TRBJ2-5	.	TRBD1	TGTGCCAGCAGCAAAGGGACAGGGGTTCCAGAGACCCAGTACTTC	CASSKGTGVPETQYF
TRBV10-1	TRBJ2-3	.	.	TGCGCCAGCAGTGAGTGGCGGCACACAGATACGCAGTATTTT	CASSEWRHTDTQYF
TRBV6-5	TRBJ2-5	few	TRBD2	TGTGCCAGCACACCCGGGGAGCGGGAGACGGAGACCCAGTACTTC	CASTPGERETETQYF
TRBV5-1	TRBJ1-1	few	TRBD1	TGCGCCAGCAGCTTGGGACAGGGGTACACTGAAGCTTTCTTT	CASSLGQGYTEAFF
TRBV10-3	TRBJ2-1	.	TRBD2	TGTGCCATCAGTGAAAGGGGTAGCGGGAGCGGCAATGAGCAGTTCTTC	CAISERGSGSGNEQFF
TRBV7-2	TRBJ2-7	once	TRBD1	TGTGCCAGCAGCTTAGCGGGACAGGGAGGAGAGCAGTACTTC	CASSLAGQGGEQYF
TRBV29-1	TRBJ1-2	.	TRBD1	TGCAGCGCAATCCCGGGACAGGGGTCTTACTATGGCTACACCTTC	CSAIPGQGSYYGYTF
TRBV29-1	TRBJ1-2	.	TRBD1	TGCAGCGCCAGGGGGTTTTTTGATGGCTACACCTTC	CSARGFFDGYTF
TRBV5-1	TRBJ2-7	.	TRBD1	TGCGCCAGCAGCTCTTGGACAGGGGCTTACGAGCAGTACTTC	CASSSWTGAYEQYF
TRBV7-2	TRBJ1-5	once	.	TGTGCCAGCAGCTTAGGCCAGGGAAAGGATCAGCCCCAGAATTTT	CASSLGQGKDQPQNF
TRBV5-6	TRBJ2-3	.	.	TGTGCCAGCAGCTTGGGCGGGGCTGTGGATACGCAGTATTTT	CASSLGGAVDTQYF
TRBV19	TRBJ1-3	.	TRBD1	TGTGCCAGTAACGTACCAGGGGGCGACTACTCTGGAAACACCATATATTTT	CASNVPGGDYSGNTIYF
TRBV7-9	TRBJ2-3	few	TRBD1	TGTGCCAGCAGCTTCAGACAGGGGGAGACAGATACGCAGTATTTT	CASSFRQGETDTQYF
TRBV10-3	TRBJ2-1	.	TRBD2	TGTGCCATCAGTGAGTCGGCTAGCGGGGCCGACAATGAGCAGTTCTTC	CAISESASGADNEQFF
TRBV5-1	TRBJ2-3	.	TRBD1	TGCGCCAGCAGCTTGGCCAAGACAGGGGTAGGGGATACGCAGTATTTT	CASSLAKTGVGDTQYF
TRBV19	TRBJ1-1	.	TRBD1	TGTGCCAGTAGTAGAACCGGGACAGCGAACACTGAAGCTTTCTTT	CASSRTGTANTEAFF
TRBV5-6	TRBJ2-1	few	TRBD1	TGTGCCAGCAGCTTGGGGAGAAGACAGGGGTACCACAATGAGCAGTTCTTC	CASSLGRRQGYHNEQFF
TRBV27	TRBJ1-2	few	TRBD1	TGTGCCAGCCTCGCGCAGACAGGGGATGGCTACACCTTC	CASLAQTGDGYTF
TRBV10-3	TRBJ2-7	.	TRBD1	TGTGCCATCAGTGAGTCATGGGCAGGGGGCGACGAGCAGTACTTC	CAISESWAGGDEQYF
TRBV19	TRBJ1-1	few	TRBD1	TGTGCCAGTAGTAGGACAGGTCGGCTGAACACTGAAGCTTTCTTT	CASSRTGRLNTEAFF
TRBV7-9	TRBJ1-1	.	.	TGTGCCAGCAGGTACACAGTGAACACTGAAGCTTTCTTT	CASRYTVNTEAFF
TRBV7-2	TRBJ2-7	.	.	TGTGCCAGCAGCCCTTCCCGCTCCTACGAGCAGTACTTC	CASSPSRSYEQYF
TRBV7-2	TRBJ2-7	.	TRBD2	TGTGCCAGCACCCCGGGGGGACTCACGACTTACGAGCAGTACTTC	CASTPGGLTTYEQYF
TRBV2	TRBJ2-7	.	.	TGTGCCAGCAGGACGGGACACTCCTACGAGCAGTACTTC	CASRTGHSYEQYF
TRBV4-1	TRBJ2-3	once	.	TGCGCCAGCAGCCAAGGACGACAGGACAGACCTTTAGATACGCAGTATTTT	CASSQGRQDRPLDTQYF
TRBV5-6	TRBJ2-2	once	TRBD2	TGTGCCAGCAGCTTGGTTCTAGCGGGGGCTCCCGGGGAGCTGTTTTTT	CASSLVLAGAPGELFF
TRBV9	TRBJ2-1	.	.	TGTGCCAGCAGCCGAAAGACGGGAGTTAATGAGCAGTTCTTC	CASSRKTGVNEQFF
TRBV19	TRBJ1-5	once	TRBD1	TGTGCCAGTACGGACAGGGCTAGCAATCAGCCCCAGCATTTT	CASTDRASNQPQHF
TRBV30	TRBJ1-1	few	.	TGTGCCTGGAGCCGGAATCAAGGTGCTGCGGGTGGCACTGAAGCTTTCTTT	CAWSRNQGAAGGTEAFF
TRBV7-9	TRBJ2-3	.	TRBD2	TGTGCCAGCAGCTCTACTAGCGGGAGGGCCATTAACACAGATACGCAGTATTTT	CASSSTSGRAINTDTQYF
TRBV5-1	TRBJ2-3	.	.	TGCGCCAGCAGCTTATTGAAACAGTTTCCTAGCACAGATACGCAGTATTTT	CASSLLKQFPSTDTQYF
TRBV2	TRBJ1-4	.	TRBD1	TGTGCCAGCCGACAGGGGGCTACTGAAAAACTGTTTTTT	CASRQGATEKLFF
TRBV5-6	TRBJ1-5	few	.	TGTGCCAGCAGCTTGCGTCACAAGATGAATCAGCCCCAGCATTTT	CASSLRHKMNQPQHF
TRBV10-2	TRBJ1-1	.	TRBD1	TGCGCCAGCAGTGAGGGGAACAGGGGGGTCACTGAAGCTTTCTTT	CASSEGNRGVTEAFF